Sequencing of this T cell receptor beta chain was carried out in a study of cytomegalovirus exposure and HLA in healthy donors. Overall study findings and caveats: Donors were assumed by presence/absence analyses to have roughly uniform sequencing depth.

As for this clone: The antigen remains undetermined.

The CDR3 length is 13 residues. Per the germline V gene, CDR1 is MNHEY and CDR2 is SMNVEV (reference sequence). V dropped 4 bases and J dropped 0 bases, with 4 bases sitting between them. The PCR used 60 Vbeta and 13 Jbeta primers. Profiled with immunoSEQ multiplex PCR; TCRdb holds only in-frame clones, not every one. The sample lists about 180,000 clones; approximately 82% were seen once. The receptor was derived from a girl aged 2 to 9 in good health and CMV-seropositive. V is TRBV27 and J is TRBJ1-3; no definite D call. The sample consisted of PBMCs. CDR3 in amino acids: CASSYISGNTIYF. The CDR3 DNA reads TGTGCCAGCAGTTACATCTCTGGAAACACCATATATTTT.